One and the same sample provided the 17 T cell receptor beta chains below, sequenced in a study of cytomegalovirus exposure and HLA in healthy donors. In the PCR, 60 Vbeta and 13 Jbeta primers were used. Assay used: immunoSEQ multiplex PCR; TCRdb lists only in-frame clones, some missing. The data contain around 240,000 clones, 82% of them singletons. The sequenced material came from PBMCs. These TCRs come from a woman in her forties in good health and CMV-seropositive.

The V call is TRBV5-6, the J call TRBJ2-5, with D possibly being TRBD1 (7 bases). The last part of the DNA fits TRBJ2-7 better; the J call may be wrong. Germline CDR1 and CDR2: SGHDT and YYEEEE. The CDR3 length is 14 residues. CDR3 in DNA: TGTGCCAGCAGCGCGGGGACAGTCTCCTACGAGCAGTACTTC. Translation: CASSAGTVSYEQYF.

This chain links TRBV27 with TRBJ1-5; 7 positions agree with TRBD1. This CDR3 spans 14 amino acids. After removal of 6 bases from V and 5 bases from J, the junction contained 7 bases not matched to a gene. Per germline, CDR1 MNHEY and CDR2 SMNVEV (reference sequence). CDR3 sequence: CASRRGGAHQPQHF. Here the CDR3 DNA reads TGTGCCAGCAGACGAGGGGGCGCCCATCAGCCCCAGCATTTT.

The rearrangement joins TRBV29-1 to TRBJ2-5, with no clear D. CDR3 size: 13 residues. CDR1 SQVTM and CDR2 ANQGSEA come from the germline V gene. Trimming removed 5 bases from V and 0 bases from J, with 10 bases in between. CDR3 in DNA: TGCAGCGTTTCCCCAGGCAACCAAGAGACCCAGTACTTC. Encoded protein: CSVSPGNQETQYF.

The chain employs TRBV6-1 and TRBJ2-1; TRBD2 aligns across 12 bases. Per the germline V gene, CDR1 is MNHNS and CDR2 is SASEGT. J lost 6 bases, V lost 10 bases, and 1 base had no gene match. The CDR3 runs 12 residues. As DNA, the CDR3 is TGTGCCATACTAGCGGGGGGCAATGAGCAGTTCTTC. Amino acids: CAILAGGNEQFF.

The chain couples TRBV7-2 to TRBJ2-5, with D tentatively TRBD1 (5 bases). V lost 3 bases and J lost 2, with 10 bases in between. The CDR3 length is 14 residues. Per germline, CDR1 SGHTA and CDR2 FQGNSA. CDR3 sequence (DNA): TGTGCCAGCAGCTTTCATACAGGTCAAGAGACCCAGTACTTC. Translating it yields CASSFHTGQETQYF.

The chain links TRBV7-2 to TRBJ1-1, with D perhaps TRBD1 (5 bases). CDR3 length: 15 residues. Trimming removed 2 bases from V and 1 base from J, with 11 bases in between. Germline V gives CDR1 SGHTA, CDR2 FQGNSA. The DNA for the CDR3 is TGTGCCAGCAGCTTATGGGGGGGAGGGAACACTGAAGCTTTCTTT. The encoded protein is CASSLWGGGNTEAFF.

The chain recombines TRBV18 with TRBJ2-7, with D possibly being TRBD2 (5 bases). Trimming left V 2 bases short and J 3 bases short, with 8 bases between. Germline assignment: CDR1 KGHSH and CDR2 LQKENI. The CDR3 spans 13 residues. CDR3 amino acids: CASSPGLHYEQYF. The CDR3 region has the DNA TGTGCCAGCTCACCAGGACTCCACTACGAGCAGTACTTC.

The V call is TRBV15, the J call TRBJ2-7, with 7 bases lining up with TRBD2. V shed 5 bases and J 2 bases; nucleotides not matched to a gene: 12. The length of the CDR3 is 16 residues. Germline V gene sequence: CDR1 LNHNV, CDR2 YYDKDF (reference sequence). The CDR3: CATSGRPRGGTYEQYF. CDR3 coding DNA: TGTGCCACCAGCGGTCGCCCTAGGGGAGGGACCTACGAGCAGTACTTC. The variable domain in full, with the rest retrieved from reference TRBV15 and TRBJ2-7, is DAMVIQNPRYQVTQFGKPVTLSCSQTLNHNVMYWYQQKSSQAPKLLFHYYDKDFNNEADTPDNFQSRRPNTSFCFLDIRSPGLGDTAMYLCATSGRPRGGTYEQYFGPGTRLTVT.

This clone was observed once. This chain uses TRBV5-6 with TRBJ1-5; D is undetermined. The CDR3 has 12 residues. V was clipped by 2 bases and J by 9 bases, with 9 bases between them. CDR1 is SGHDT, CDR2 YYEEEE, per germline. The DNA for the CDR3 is TGTGCCAGCAGCTTTGGCGGAGGGCCCCAGCATTTT. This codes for CASSFGGGPQHF.

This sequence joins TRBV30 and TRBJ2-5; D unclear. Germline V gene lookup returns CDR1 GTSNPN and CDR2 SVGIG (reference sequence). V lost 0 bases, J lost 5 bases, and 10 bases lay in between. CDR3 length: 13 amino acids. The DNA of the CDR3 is TGTGCCTGGAGTGTAATACCGAGGGAGACCCAGTACTTC. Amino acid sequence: CAWSVIPRETQYF. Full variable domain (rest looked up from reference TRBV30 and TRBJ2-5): SQTIHQWPATLVQPVGSPLSLECTVEGTSNPNLYWYRQAAGRGLQLLFYSVGIGQISSEVPQNLSASRPQDRQFILSSKKLLLSDSGFYLCAWSVIPRETQYFGPGTRLLVL.

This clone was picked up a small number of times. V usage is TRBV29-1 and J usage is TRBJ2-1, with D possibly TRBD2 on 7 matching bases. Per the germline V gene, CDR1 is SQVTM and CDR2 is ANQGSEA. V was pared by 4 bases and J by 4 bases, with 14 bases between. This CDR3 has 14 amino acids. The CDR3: CSVGEGTLYNEQFF. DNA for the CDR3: TGCAGCGTTGGGGAGGGGACACTGTACAATGAGCAGTTCTTC.

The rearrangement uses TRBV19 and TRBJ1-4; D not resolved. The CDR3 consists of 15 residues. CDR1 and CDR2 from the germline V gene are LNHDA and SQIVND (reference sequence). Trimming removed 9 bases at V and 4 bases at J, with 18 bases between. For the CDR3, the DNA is TGTGCCAGCGCAGCGGTTGATAAGGATAATGAAAAACTGTTTTTT. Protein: CASAAVDKDNEKLFF.

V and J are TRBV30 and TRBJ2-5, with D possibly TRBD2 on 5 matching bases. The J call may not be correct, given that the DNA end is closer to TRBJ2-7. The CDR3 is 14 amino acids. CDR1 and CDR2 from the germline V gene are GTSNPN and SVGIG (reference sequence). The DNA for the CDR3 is TGTGCCTGGAGTACCGCTAGCTCGTTATACGAGCAGTACTTC. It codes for CAWSTASSLYEQYF.

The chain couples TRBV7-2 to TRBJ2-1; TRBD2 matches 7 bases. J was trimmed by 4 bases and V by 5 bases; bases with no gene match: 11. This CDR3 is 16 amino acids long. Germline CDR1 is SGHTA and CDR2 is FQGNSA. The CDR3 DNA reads TGTGCCAGCAGCCCTTCGGGCGGGAGCGGGTACAATGAGCAGTTCTTC. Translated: CASSPSGGSGYNEQFF.

The CDR3 reads CASSQAGTGIGETQYF. In DNA form, the CDR3 reads TGCGCCAGCAGCCAAGCCGGGACAGGGATCGGGGAGACCCAGTACTTC. The chain joins TRBV5-1 to TRBJ2-5, with TRBD1 matching 9 bases. This CDR3 comprises 16 residues. Losses at the gene ends were 4 bases for V and 5 bases for J; bases not matched to a gene: 12. CDR1 is SGHRS, CDR2 YFSETQ, per germline.

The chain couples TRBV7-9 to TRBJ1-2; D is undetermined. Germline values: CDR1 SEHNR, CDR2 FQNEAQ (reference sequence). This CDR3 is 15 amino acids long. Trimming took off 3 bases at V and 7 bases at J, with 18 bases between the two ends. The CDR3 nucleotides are TGTGCCAGCAGCTTTGGGGAGGCAGCTCAGTCTGGCTACACCTTC. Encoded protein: CASSFGEAAQSGYTF.

CDR3 region: CASSDPQGYQETQYF. The DNA of the CDR3 is TGTGCCAGCAGTGACCCCCAGGGGTACCAAGAGACCCAGTACTTC. The genes are TRBV25-1 and TRBJ2-5; the D gene is possibly TRBD1 (6 bases). The CDR3 contains 15 residues. The V and J ends lost 3 bases and 0 bases respectively, with 11 bases between them. Germline V gene sequence: CDR1 MGHDK, CDR2 SYGVNS.